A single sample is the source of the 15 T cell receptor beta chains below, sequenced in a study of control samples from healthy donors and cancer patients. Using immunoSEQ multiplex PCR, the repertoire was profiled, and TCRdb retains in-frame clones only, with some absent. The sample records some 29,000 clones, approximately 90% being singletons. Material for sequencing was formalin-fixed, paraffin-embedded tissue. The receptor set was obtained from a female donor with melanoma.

The DNA of the CDR3 is TGTGCCAGCAGATCCGGACAGACCAATTCACCCCTCCACTTT. Residues: CASRSGQTNSPLHF. This chain links TRBV28 with TRBJ1-6; possibly TRBD1 for D (6 bases). Germline lookup yields CDR1 MDHEN and CDR2 SYDVKM. Trimming pared 6 bases from V and 7 bases from J, leaving 13 bases between. This CDR3 region has 14 residues.

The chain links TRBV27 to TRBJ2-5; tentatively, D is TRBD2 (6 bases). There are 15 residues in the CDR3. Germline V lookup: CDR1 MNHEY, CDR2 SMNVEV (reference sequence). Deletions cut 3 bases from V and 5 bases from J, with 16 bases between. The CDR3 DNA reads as TGTGCCAGCAGTTTTGGGGGGACGGTCGGGGAGACCCAGTACTTC. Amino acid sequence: CASSFGGTVGETQYF.

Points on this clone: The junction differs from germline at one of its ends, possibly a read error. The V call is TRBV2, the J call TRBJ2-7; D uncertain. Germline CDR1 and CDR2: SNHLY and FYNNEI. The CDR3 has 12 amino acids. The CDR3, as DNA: TGTGCCAACAGTGCCCCTGCAACCGAGCAGTACTTC. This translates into CANSAPATEQYF.

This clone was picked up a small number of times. CDR3 nucleotides: TGCGCCAGCAGCACCAGGACAAGATACCTAGCGGGAGCCGGCTACGAGCAGTACTTC. The encoded protein is CASSTRTRYLAGAGYEQYF. The V gene is TRBV5-1, the J gene TRBJ2-7; 10 bases are shared with TRBD2. V was pared by 4 bases and J by 3 bases, with 19 bases of the junction left unmatched. The germline V gene has CDR1 SGHRS and CDR2 YFSETQ. This CDR3 is built from 19 residues.

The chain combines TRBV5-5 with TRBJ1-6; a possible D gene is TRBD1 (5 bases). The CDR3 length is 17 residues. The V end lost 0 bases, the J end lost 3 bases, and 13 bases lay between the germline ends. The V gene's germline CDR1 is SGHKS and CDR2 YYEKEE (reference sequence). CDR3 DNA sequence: TGTGCCAGCAGCTTGGGGGGGTCAGGCAGCTATAATTCACCCCTCCACTTT. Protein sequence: CASSLGGSGSYNSPLHF.

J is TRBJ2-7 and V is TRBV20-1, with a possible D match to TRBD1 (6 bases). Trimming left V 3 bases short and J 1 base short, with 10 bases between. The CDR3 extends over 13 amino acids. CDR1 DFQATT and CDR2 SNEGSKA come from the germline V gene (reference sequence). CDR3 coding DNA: TGCAGTGCTAGTGCAGGGGTTTCCTACGAGCAGTACTTC. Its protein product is CSASAGVSYEQYF.

In DNA form, the CDR3 reads TGCGCCAGCAGCCCGGGAGGGTCCTTTGGCACTGAAGCTTTCTTT. It translates to CASSPGGSFGTEAFF. V is TRBV5-1 and J is TRBJ1-1; D is unclear. V was pared by 4 bases and J by 4 bases, with 17 bases between. Germline CDR1 and CDR2: SGHRS and YFSETQ. The CDR3 loop spans 15 amino acids. Full variable domain (remainder filled in from reference TRBV5-1 and TRBJ1-1): KAGVTQTPRYLIKTRGQQVTLSCSPISGHRSVSWYQQTPGQGLQFLFEYFSETQRNKGNFPGRFSGRQFSNSRSEMNVSTLELGDSALYLCASSPGGSFGTEAFFGQGTRLTVV.

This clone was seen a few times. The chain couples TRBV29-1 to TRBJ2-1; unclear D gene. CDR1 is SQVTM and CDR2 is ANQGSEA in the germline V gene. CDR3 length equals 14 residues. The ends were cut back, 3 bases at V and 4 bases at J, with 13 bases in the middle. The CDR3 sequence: CSVEKGLVYNEQFF. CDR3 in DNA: TGCAGCGTTGAGAAGGGCCTGGTGTACAATGAGCAGTTCTTC.

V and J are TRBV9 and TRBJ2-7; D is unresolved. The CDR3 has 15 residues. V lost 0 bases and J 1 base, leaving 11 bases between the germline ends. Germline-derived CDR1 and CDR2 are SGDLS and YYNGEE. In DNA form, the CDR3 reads TGTGCCAGCAGCGTAGGGTCCATTGGGTCCTACGAGCAGTACTTC. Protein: CASSVGSIGSYEQYF.

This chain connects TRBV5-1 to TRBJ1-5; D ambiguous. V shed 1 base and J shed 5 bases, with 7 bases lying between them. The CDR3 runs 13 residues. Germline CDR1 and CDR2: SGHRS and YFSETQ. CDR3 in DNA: TGCGCCAGCAGCTTGTCGGCAGATCAGCCCCAGCATTTT. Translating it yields CASSLSADQPQHF.

The CDR3 sequence is CASSPSVGKAYEQYF. CDR3 nucleotides: TGTGCCAGCAGCCCCTCAGTGGGCAAAGCCTACGAGCAGTACTTC. The chain links TRBV6-2 or TRBV6-3 to TRBJ2-7; no clear D gene. V gave up 6 bases and J gave up 2 bases, with 17 bases separating them. CDR1 is MNHEY and CDR2 is SVGEGT in the germline V gene. The CDR3 has 15 residues.

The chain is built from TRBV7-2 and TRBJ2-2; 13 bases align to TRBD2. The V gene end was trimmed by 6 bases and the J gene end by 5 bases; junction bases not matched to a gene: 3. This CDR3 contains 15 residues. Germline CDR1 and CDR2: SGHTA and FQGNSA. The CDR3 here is CASSPGLAGTGELFF. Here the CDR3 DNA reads TGTGCCAGCAGTCCGGGACTAGCGGGAACCGGGGAGCTGTTTTTT. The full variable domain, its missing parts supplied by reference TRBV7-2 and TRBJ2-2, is GAGVSQSPSNKVTEKGKDVELRCDPISGHTALYWYRQSLGQGLEFLIYFQGNSAPDKSGLPSDRFSAERTGGSVSTLTIQRTQQEDSAVYLCASSPGLAGTGELFFGEGSRLTVL.

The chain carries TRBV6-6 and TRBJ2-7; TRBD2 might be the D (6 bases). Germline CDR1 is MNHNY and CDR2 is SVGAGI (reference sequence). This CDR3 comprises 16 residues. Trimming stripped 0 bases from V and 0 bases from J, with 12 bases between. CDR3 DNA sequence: TGTGCCAGCAGTTACTCCTCCGGAGGGAGCTCCTACGAGCAGTACTTC. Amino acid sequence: CASSYSSGGSSYEQYF.

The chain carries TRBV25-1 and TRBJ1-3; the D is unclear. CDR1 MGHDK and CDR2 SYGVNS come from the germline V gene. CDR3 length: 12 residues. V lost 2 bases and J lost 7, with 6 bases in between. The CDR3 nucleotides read TGTGCCAGCAGTGAAACAAGGAACACCATATATTTT. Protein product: CASSETRNTIYF. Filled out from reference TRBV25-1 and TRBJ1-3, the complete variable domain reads EADIYQTPRYLVIGTGKKITLECSQTMGHDKMYWYQQDPGMELHLIHYSYGVNSTEKGDLSSESTVSRIRTEHFPLTLESARPSHTSQYLCASSETRNTIYFGEGSWLTVV.

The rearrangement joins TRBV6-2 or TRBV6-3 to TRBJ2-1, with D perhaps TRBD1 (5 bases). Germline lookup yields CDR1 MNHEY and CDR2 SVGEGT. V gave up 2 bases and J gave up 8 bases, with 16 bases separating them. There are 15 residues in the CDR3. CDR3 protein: CASSYGALGMDEQFF. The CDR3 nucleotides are TGTGCCAGCAGTTACGGGGCCCTGGGGATGGATGAGCAGTTCTTC.